The clone carrying this T cell receptor beta chain was detected ten times or more. Its antigen is still unknown. The V gene's germline CDR1 is SGHTA and CDR2 FQGTGA. The CDR3 covers 15 residues. V lost 5 bases to trimming and J lost 9 bases; unmatched junction nucleotides: 11. The lymph nodes were axillary draining lymph nodes from breast cancer patients. These data belong to a study of breast tumors, draining lymph nodes, adjacent tissues. From the multiplex PCR reads, TCRdb called clonotypes with MiXCR, one entry per CDR3 protein. Of about 130,000 distinct CDR3 sequences in the sample, just under 20% were seen once. Study observations and caveats: Compared with lymph nodes, tumors were less diverse; compared with nontumor tissue, more.

This TCR was recovered from a female donor with breast cancer. Some clones in this sample may be carry-over from other donors' samples. The chain employs TRBV7-3 and TRBJ2-1, with 9 bases fitting TRBD2. Sequences were obtained from axillary lymph node tissue. The CDR3 here is CASSPRASGIPEQFF. The CDR3 DNA follows: TGTGCCAGCAGCCCCCGCGCTAGCGGGATCCCTGAGCAGTTCTTC.